A single T cell receptor beta chain is shown here with its context. The sample comes from a study of blood T cell repertoires in COVID-19. Cohorts were assigned according to the clinical history that participants reported. In the study's own analysis: How many nucleated cells were present was estimated from reference gene primer amplification. Profiling relied on immunoSEQ multiplex PCR, and the TCRdb table lists in-frame clones only, not all of them. V and J calls and clone size are copied from that table; D and trimming were computed from the DNA. This table has roughly 270,000 clones, around 85% appearing once. Looked up from germline, CDR1 is SGHVS and CDR2 is FQNEAQ. The V end was cut by 3 bases, the J end by 3 bases, with 3 bases between. The length of the CDR3 is 11 residues.

The chain uses TRBV7-8 and TRBJ2-7, with no clear D. Sequencing was performed on PBMCs or T cells enriched from blood (not recorded which). The origin of this receptor is a woman in her fifties or sixties who had recovered from COVID-19. The CDR3: CASSFIYEQYF. CDR3 in DNA: TGTGCCAGCAGCTTTATCTACGAGCAGTACTTC.